This entry describes one T cell receptor beta chain. The target of this receptor is not known. No quality values exist for individual bases; no much larger clone is one base distant. Sequenced on an Illumina NovaSeq 6000. TCRalpha and TCRbeta cDNA libraries were constructed by 5'RACE with constant-segment primers, with sample barcodes and unique molecular identifiers being introduced. RNA was extracted from every sample with Trizol reagent. Library amplification was performed in two PCR steps, and a second sample barcode and Illumina TruSeq adapters were introduced in the second step. The libraries were sequenced on an Illumina NovaSeq using 2 x 150 bp paired-end reads. Processing in the source paper ran as follows. With migec v1.2.7, reads were demultiplexed and then collapsed into UMI-guided consensus sequences. Using mixcr v2.1.11, the UMI consensuses were aligned to TRA and TRB V and J templates and assembled into clonotypes. Expanded or contracted clonotypes were those called significant by both edgeR and NoisET, with noise models trained on biological replicates. For edgeR calls, the thresholds were a false discovery rate-adjusted p below 0.01 and a log2 fold-change of 1. As an exploratory analysis of dynamics, max-normalized trajectories of the 1000 most abundant clonotypes were examined with PCA combined with hierarchical clustering. The CD4 or CD8 phenotype of responding clones was assigned using the separately sequenced CD4+ and CD8+ repertoires. The public reads were reanalyzed by TCRdb: fastp trimming at Q25, MiXCR alignment, in-frame beta chains only. Rows matching on CDR3 protein sequence are summarized as one entry with the most common DNA and genes. TCRdb assigned the V and J calls; the authors' analysis was not used. The sample contains 150,000 or so distinct CDR3 sequences, approximately 25% of them found a single time. Approximately 25% of the sample is in the top ten clones.

PBMCs were isolated by Ficoll-Paque density gradient centrifugation. This entry comes from a study of T-cell memory formation after mild COVID-19 (dated by TCRdb to the early 2020s). Concerning the study at large: TCR sequence clusters from the two donors were largely donor specific. Two young, previously healthy adult volunteers made up the cohort, one male and one female. In a couple of donors, T-cell clones that expanded and contracted after mild COVID-19 were followed by sequencing TCRalpha and TCRbeta repertoires longitudinally. Beyond this particular receptor, the publication reports: Contracting CD4+ clones were found mainly in CM and EM memory subsets, while CD8+ clones were enriched in EMRA. SARS-CoV-2 specificity was not confirmed for the second-wave clones peaking on day 37. Clones that contracted from day 15 to 85 showed balanced CD4/CD8 phenotypes, whereas a second wave of clones that expanded from day 15 to 37 leaned towards CD4+. Only a couple of mild cases were covered in the study, and larger cohorts including severe cases with pre-infection samples were considered necessary. Some responding clones were detected in pre-infection memory, suggesting pre-existing cross-reactive memory T cells joined the SARS-CoV-2 response.

The germline V gene encodes CDR1 SGDLS and CDR2 YYNGEE. The CDR3 goes from the cysteine to the phenylalanine over 17 residues. Only CDR3 DNA is held: 51 bases, read in frame from base 1. V and J are truncated by 0 bases and 0 bases respectively, leaving an intervening sequence of 13 bases. This receptor chain uses TRBV9 and TRBJ2-1; no D gene is confidently identified. Sequencing input: PBMCs or a T cell subset sorted from them (not recorded which). The TCR originated in an adult woman who had mild COVID-19 (a few samples of this study predate the infection). The sample titles of this study are shuffled in the database, so cell type and time point are left out; the donor was told from shared clones. The DNA sequence is given as TGTGCCAGCAGCGTAGCCGGGTCGTTCCGCTCCTACAATGAGCAGTTCTTC. Translation gives CASSVAGSFRSYNEQFF.